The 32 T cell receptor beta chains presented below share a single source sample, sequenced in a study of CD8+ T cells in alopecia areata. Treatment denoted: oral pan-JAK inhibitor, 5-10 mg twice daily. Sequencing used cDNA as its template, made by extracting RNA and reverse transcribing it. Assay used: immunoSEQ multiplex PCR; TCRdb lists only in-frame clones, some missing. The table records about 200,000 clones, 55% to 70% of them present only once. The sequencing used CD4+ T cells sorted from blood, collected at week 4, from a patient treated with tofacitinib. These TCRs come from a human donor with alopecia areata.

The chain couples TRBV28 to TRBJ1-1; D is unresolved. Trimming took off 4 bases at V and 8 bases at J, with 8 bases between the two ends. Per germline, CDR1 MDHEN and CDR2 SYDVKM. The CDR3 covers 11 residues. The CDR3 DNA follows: TGTGCCAGCAGTTCCCAATTGGAAGCTTTCTTT. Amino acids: CASSSQLEAFF.

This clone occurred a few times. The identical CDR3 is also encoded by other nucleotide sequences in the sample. The CDR3: CAISESSDTQYF. The CDR3 DNA reads as TGTGCCATCAGTGAGTCTTCAGATACGCAGTATTTT. The genes are TRBV10-3 and TRBJ2-3; no firm D call. Germline lookup yields CDR1 ENHRY and CDR2 SYGVKD. Trimming shortened V by 0 bases and J by 4 bases, and 2 bases separated the two germline ends. The CDR3 loop spans 12 amino acids.

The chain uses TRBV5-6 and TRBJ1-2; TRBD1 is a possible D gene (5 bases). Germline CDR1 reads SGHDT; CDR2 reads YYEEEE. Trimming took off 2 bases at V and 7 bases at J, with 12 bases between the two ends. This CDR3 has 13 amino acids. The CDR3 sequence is CASSFSSGGGYTF. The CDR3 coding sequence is TGTGCCAGCAGCTTCTCCTCGGGGGGTGGCTACACCTTC.

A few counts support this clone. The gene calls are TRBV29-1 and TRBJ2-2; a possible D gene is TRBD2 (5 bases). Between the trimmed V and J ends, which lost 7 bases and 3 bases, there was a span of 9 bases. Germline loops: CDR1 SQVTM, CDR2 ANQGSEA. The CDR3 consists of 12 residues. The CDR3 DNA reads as TGCAGCGGCATGAGGGACACCGGGGAGCTGTTTTTT. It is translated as CSGMRDTGELFF.

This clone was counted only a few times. CDR3 loop: CASSLPATYEQYF. In nucleotides, the CDR3 is TGTGCCAGCAGCCTGCCCGCTACCTACGAGCAGTACTTC. The V and J genes are TRBV7-9 and TRBJ2-7, with no clear D. Germline V lookup: CDR1 SEHNR, CDR2 FQNEAQ (reference sequence). Between the trimmed V and J ends, which lost 5 bases and 2 bases, there was a span of 10 bases. The length of the CDR3 is 13 residues.

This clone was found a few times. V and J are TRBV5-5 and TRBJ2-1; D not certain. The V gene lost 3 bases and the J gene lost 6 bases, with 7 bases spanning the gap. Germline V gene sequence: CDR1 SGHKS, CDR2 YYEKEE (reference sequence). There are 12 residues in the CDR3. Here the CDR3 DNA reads TGTGCCAGCAGCTCCTTGAGCAATGAGCAGTTCTTC. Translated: CASSSLSNEQFF.

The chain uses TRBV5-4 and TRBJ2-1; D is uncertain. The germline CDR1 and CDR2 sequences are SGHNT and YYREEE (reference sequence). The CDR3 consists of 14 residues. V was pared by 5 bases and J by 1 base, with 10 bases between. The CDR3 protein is CASSDIGSYNEQFF. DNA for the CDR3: TGTGCCAGCAGTGACATCGGATCCTACAATGAGCAGTTCTTC.

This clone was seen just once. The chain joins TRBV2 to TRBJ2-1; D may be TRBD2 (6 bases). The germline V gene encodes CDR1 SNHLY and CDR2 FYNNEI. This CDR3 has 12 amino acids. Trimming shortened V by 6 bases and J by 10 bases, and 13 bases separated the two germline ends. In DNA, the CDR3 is TGTGCCAGCAGCCCGACGGGGGAAGAGCAGTTCTTC. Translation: CASSPTGEEQFF.

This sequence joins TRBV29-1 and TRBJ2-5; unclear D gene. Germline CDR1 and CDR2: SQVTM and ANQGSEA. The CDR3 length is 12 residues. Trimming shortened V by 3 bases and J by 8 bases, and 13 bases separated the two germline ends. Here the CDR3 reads CSVDDSRLTQYF. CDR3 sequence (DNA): TGCAGCGTTGATGACTCAAGACTCACCCAGTACTTC.

CDR3 DNA sequence: TGCGCCAGCAGTCGAAACAGGGGGCGAATGGCCAAAAACATTCAGTACTTC. Its translation: CASSRNRGRMAKNIQYF. The chain carries TRBV23-1 and TRBJ2-4; TRBD1 agrees at 9 bases. TRBV23-1 is an ORF, and what it does is uncertain. CDR3 length: 17 residues. Trimming took 4 bases from V and 1 from J; bases not matched to a gene: 8.

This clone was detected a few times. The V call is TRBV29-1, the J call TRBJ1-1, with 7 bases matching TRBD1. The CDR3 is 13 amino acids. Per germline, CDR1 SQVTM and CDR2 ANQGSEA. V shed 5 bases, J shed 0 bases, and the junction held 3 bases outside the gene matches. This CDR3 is CSVLQGLNTEAFF. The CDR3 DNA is TGCAGCGTTTTACAGGGGCTGAACACTGAAGCTTTCTTT.

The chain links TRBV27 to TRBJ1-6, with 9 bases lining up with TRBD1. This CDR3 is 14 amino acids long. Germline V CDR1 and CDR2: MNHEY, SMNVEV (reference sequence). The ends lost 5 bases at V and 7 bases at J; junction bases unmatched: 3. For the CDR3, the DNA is TGTGCCAGCAGTCCCGGACAGGGGAATTCACCCCTCCACTTT. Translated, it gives CASSPGQGNSPLHF.

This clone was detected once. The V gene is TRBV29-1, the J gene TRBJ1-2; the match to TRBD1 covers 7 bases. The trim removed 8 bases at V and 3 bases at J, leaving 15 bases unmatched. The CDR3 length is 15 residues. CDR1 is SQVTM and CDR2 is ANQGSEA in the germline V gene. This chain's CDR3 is CSILKPGQQDYGYTF. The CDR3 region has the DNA TGCAGCATATTGAAACCGGGACAGCAAGACTATGGCTACACCTTC.

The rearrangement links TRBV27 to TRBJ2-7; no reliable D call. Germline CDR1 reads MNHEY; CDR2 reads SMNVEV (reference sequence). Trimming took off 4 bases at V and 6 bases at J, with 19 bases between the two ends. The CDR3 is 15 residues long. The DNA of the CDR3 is TGTGCCAGCAGTTCCCCCCGCCGAGCCTCGGGCGAGCAGTACTTC. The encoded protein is CASSSPRRASGEQYF.

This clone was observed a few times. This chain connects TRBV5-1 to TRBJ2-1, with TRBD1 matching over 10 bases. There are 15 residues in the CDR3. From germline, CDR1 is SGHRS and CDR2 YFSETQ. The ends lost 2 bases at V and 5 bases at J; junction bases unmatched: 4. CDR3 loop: CASSFRTGGNNEQFF. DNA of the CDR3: TGCGCCAGCAGCTTCCGGACAGGGGGGAACAATGAGCAGTTCTTC. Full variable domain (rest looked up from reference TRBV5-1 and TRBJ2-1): KAGVTQTPRYLIKTRGQQVTLSCSPISGHRSVSWYQQTPGQGLQFLFEYFSETQRNKGNFPGRFSGRQFSNSRSEMNVSTLELGDSALYLCASSFRTGGNNEQFFGPGTRLTVL.

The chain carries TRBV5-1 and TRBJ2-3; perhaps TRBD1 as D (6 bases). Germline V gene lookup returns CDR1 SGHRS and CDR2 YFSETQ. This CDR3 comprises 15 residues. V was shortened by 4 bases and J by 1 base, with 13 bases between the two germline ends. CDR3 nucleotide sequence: TGCGCCAGCAGCCCGAGGGGGATTGGCACAGATACGCAGTATTTT. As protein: CASSPRGIGTDTQYF.

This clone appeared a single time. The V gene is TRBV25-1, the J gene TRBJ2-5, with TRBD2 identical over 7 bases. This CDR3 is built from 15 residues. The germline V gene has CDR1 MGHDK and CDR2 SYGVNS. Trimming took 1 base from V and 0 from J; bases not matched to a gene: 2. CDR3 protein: CASSESGGNQETQYF. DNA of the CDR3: TGTGCCAGCAGTGAATCGGGGGGTAACCAAGAGACCCAGTACTTC. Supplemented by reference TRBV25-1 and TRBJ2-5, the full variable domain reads EADIYQTPRYLVIGTGKKITLECSQTMGHDKMYWYQQDPGMELHLIHYSYGVNSTEKGDLSSESTVSRIRTEHFPLTLESARPSHTSQYLCASSESGGNQETQYFGPGTRLLVL.

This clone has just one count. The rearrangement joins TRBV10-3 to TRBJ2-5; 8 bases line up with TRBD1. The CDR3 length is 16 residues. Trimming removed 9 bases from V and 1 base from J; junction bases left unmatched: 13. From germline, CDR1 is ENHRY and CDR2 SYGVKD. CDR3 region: CAIGSGDRPTQETQYF. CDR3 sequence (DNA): TGTGCCATTGGGTCGGGGGACAGGCCCACCCAAGAGACCCAGTACTTC.

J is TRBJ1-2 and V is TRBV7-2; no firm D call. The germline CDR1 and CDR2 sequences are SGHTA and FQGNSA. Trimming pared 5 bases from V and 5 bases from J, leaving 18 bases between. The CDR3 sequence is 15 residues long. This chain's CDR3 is CASSQGPEPLYGYTF. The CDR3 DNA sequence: TGTGCCAGCAGCCAAGGCCCTGAACCCCTTTATGGCTACACCTTC.

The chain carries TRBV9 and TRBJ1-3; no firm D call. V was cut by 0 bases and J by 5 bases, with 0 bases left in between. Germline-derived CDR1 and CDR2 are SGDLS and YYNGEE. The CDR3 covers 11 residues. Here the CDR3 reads CASSVGNTIYF. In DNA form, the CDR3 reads TGTGCCAGCAGCGTAGGAAACACCATATATTTT. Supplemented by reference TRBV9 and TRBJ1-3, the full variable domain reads DSGVTQTPKHLITATGQRVTLRCSPRSGDLSVYWYQQSLDQGLQFLIQYYNGEERAKGNILERFSAQQFPDLHSELNLSSLELGDSALYFCASSVGNTIYFGEGSWLTVV.

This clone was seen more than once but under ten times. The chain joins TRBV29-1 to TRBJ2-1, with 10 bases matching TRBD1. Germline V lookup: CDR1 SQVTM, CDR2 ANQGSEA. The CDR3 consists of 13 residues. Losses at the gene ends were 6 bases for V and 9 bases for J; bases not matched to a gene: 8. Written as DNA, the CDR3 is TGCAGCGTCCGGGACAGGGGAGGTGGTGAGCAGTTCTTC. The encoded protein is CSVRDRGGGEQFF.

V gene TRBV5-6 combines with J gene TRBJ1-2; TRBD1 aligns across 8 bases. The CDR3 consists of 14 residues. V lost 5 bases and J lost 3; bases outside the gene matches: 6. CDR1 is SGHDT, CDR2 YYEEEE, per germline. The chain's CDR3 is CASRRTGSDYGYTF. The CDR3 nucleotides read TGTGCCAGCAGACGGACAGGGTCTGACTATGGCTACACCTTC.

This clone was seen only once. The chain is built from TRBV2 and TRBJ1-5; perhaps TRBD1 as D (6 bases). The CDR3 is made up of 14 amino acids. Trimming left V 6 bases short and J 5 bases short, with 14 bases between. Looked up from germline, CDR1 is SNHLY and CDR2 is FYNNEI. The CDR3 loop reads CASRHRRGDQPQHF. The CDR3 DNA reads TGTGCCAGCAGGCACAGGAGGGGGGATCAGCCCCAGCATTTT. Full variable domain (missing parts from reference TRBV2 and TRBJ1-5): EPEVTQTPSHQVTQMGQEVILRCVPISNHLYFYWYRQILGQKVEFLVSFYNNEISEKSEIFDDQFSVERPDGSNFTLKIRSTKLEDSAMYFCASRHRRGDQPQHFGDGTRLSIL.

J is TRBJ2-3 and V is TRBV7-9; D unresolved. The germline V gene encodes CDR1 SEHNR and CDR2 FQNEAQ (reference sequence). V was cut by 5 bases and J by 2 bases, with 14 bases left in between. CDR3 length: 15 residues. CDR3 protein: CASSLSSYSTDTQYF. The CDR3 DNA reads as TGTGCCAGCAGCCTCTCCTCGTACTCCACAGATACGCAGTATTTT. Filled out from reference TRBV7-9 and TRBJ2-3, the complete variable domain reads DTGVSQNPRHKITKRGQNVTFRCDPISEHNRLYWYRQTLGQGPEFLTYFQNEAQLEKSRLLSDRFSAERPKGSFSTLEIQRTEQGDSAMYLCASSLSSYSTDTQYFGPGTRLTVL.

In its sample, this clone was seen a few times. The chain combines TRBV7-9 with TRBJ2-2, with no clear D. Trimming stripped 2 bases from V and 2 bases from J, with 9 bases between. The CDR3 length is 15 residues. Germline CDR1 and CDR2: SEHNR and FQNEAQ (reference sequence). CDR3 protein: CASSLRSANTGELFF. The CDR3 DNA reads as TGTGCCAGCAGCTTAAGGTCCGCCAACACCGGGGAGCTGTTTTTT.

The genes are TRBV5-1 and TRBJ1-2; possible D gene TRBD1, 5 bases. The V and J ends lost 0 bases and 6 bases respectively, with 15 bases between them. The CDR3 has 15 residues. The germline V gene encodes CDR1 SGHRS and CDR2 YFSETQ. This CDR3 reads CASSLAMGGMDGYTF. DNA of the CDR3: TGCGCCAGCAGCTTGGCTATGGGGGGTATGGATGGCTACACCTTC.

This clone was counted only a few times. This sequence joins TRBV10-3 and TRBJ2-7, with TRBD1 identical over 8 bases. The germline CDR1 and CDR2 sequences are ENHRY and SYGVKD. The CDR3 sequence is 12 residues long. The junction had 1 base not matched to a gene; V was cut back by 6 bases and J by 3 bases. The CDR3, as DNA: TGTGCCATCAGGGGACAGGACTACGAGCAGTACTTC. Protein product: CAIRGQDYEQYF.

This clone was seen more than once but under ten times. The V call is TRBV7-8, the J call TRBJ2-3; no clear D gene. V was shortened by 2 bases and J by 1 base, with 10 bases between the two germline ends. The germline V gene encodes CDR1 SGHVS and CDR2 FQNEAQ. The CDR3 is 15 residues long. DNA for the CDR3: TGTGCCAGCAGCTTAAATGGGGAAGGCACAGATACGCAGTATTTT. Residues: CASSLNGEGTDTQYF.

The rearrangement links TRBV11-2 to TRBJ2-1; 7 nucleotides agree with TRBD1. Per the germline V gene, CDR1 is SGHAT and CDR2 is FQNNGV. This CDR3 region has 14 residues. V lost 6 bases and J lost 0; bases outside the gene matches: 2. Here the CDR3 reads CASSSGGSYNEQFF. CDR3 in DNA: TGTGCCAGCAGTTCAGGGGGCTCCTACAATGAGCAGTTCTTC.

CDR3 amino acids: CAWSKGRHEQYF. The DNA of the CDR3 is TGTGCCTGGAGTAAGGGGAGGCACGAGCAGTACTTC. The V and J genes are TRBV30 and TRBJ2-7, with D maybe TRBD2 (6 bases). Germline V gene data show CDR1 as GTSNPN and CDR2 as SVGIG (reference sequence). V lost 2 bases and J 5 bases, leaving 10 bases between the germline ends. This CDR3 comprises 12 residues.

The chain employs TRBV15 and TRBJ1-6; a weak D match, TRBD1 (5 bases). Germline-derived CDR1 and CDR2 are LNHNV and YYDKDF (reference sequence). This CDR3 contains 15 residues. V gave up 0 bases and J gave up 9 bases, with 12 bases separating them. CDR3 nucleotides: TGTGCCACCAGCAGAGAGGGGACCGTTGGTTCACCCCTCCACTTT. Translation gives CATSREGTVGSPLHF.

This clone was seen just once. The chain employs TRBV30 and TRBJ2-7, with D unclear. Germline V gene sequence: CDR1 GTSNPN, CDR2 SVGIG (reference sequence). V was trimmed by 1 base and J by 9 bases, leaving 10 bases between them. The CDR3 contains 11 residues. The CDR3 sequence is CAWSGRTPQYF. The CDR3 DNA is TGTGCCTGGAGTGGCCGTACCCCGCAGTACTTC.